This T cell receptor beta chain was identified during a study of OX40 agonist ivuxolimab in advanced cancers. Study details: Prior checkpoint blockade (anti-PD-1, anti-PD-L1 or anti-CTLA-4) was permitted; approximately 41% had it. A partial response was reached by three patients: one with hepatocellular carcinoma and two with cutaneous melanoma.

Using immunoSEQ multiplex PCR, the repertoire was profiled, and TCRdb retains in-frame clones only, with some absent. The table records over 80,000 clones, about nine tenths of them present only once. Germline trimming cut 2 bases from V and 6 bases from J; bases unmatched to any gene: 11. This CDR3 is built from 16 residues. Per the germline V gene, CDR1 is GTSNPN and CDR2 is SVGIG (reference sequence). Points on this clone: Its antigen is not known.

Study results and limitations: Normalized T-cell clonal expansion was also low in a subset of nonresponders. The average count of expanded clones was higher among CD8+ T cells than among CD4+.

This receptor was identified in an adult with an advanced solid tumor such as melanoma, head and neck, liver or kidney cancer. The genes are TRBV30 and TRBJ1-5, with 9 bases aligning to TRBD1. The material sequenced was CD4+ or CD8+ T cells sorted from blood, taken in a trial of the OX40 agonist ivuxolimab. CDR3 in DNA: TGTGCCTGGAGTACACCCGGGACAGGGTATTCTCAGCCCCAGCATTTT. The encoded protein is CAWSTPGTGYSQPQHF.